This is a list of T cell receptor beta chains from one sample in a study of beta chain features in type 1 diabetes. Profiling relied on immunoSEQ multiplex PCR, and the TCRdb table lists in-frame clones only, not all of them. The table shows 150,000 to 180,000 clones, with 10% to 13% occurring only once. The sequencing input was central memory CD4+ T cells from blood. These receptors all come from a man aged 25-45 years with type 1 diabetes. Both conserved end residues are part of each CDR3.

TRBV7-2	CASSSRRDRKGIGTF
TRBV4-2	CASSQPGTWVEAFF
TRBV6-5	CASSYAGSMDTEAFF
TRBV2	CASSDGLAQETQYF
TRBV7-9	CASSLGAGARNEQFF
TRBV28	CASSSLGLRGRREQYF
TRBV15	CATSSDYYNEQFF
TRBV6-5	CASSGTSGSHEQYF
TRBV7-2	CASSLGGVQGTEAFF
TRBV5-1	CASGGTSVYNEQFF
TRBV7-2	CASSSGTGYYEQYF
TRBV27	CASSLSWGGRLYNEQFF
TRBV29-1	CSVEDRVGIRFF
TRBV7-8	CASSLATGADTQYF
TRBV5-1	CASSLVGSGETQYF
TRBV5-6	CASSLRDYRVNSGNTIYF
TRBV2	CASSVTGGLETQYF
TRBV5-1	CASSLGRPGSYEQYF
TRBV28	CASSLETGFLSEQYF
TRBV7-3	CASSLNSGNTEAFF
TRBV30	CAWSDREWADTQYF
TRBV6-6	CASREPQSTDTQYF
TRBV15	CATSRDGRGTATF
TRBV7-2	CASSLTSTEAFF
TRBV30	CAWRDFMNTEAFF
TRBV30	CAWRTSGTTWDEQFF
TRBV7-9	CASSLAVTSSGGTEAFF